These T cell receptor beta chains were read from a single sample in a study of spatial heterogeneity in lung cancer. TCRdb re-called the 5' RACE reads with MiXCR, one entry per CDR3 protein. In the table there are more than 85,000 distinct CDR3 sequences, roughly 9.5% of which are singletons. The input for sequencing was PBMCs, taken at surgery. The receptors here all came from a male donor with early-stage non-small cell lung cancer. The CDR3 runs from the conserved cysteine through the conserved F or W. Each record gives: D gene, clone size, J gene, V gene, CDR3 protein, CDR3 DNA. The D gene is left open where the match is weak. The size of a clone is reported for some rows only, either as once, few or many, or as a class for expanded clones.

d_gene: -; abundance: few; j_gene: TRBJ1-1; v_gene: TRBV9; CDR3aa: CASSPQIRGEEAFF; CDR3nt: TGTGCCAGCAGCCCCCAGATAAGAGGCGAAGAAGCTTTCTTT
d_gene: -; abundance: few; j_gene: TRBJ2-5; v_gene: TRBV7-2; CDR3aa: CASSSLARQETQYF; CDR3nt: TGTGCCAGCAGCTCCTTGGCGCGGCAAGAGACCCAGTACTTC
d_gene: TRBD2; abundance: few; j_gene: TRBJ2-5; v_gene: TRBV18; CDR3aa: CASSPSLLAKDRETQYF; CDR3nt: TGTGCCAGCTCACCGTCCCTACTAGCGAAGGATAGGGAGACCCAGTACTTC
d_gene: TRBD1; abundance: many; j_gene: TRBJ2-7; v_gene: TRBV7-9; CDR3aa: CASSFRDRVYEQYF; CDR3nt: TGTGCCAGCAGCTTCCGGGACAGAGTTTACGAGCAGTACTTC
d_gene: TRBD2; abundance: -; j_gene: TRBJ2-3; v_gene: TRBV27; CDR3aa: CASSPRTGLATDTQYF; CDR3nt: TGTGCCAGCAGCCCCCGGACGGGACTAGCGACAGATACGCAGTATTTT
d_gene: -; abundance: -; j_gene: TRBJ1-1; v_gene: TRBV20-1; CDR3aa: CSAGARAEAFF; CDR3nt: TGCAGTGCAGGCGCGAGGGCTGAAGCTTTCTTT
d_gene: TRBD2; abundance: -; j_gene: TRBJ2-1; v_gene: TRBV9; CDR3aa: CASSQTSGRYNEQFF; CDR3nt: TGTGCCAGCAGCCAGACTAGCGGGAGATACAATGAGCAGTTCTTC
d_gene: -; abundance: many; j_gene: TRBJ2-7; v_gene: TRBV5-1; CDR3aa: CASSLEPVDRGLYF; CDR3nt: TGCGCCAGCAGCTTGGAGCCTGTTGACCGTGGGTTGTACTTC
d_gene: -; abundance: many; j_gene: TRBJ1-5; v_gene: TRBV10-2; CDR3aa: CASSDMGPTQPQHF; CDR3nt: TGCGCCAGCAGTGATATGGGACCAACCCAGCCCCAGCATTTT
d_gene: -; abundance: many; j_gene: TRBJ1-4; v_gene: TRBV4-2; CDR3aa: CASSSNWGGELFF; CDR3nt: TGTGCCAGCAGCTCTAACTGGGGAGGCGAACTGTTTTTT